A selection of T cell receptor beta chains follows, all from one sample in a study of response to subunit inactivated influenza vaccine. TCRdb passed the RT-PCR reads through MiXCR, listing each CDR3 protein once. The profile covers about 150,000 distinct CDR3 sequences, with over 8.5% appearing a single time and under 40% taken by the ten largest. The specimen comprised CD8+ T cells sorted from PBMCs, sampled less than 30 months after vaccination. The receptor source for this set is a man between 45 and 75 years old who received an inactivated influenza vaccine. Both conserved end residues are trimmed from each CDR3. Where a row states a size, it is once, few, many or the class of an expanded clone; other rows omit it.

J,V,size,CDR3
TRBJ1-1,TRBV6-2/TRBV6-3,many,ASSLTGATEAF
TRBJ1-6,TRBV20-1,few,SAHFDHGVGSPLH
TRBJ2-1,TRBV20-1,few,SAPRGLAGSYNEQF
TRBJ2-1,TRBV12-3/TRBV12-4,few,ASSWTGVGNEQF
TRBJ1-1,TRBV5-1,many,ASSLLGDTEAF
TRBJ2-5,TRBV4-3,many,ASSQSTFGGGALETQY
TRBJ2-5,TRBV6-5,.,ASSFVAGVGETQY
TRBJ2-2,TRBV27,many,ASSLLSGGTTGELF
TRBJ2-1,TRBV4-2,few,ASSQETGSSYNEQF
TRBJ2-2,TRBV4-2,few,ASSPGQGMNTGELF
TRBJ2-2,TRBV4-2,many,ASSRGVGTGELF
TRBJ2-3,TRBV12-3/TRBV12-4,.,ASSFNPGQGTSTDTQY
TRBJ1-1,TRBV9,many,ASSDGTGNTEAF
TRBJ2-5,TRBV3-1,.,ASNGRGDQETQY
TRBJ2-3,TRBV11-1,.,ASSPRQDSGGLTDTQY
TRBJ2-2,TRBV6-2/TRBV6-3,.,ASSPQGQGLAGELF
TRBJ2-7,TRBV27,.,ASSLTGLGGEQY
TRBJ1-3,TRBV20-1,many,SARDLQGPGNTIY
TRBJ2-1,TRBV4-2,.,ASSQETSGGDEQF
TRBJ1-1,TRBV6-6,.,ASNGQGPEAF
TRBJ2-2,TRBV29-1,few,SVAPRGLGELF
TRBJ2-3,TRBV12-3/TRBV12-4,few,ASSPGTSGISTDTQY
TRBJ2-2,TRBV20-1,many,SARDRGNTGELF
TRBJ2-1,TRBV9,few,ASSVEGSGKNEQF
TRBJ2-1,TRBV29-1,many,SVSGMAYNEQF
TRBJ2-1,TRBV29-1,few,SVETGVSYNEQF
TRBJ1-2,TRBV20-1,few,SARVEYGYT
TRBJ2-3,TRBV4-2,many,ASSQPGTSGRAYDTQY
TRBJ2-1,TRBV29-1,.,SVESGVAGGSDEQF
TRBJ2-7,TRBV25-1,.,ASSETMGTSVYEQY
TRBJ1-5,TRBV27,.,ASSLTFGTDQPQH
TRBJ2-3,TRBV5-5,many,ASSLGLRTDTQY
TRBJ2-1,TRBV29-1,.,SVEGLAGGTQF
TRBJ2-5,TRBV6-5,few,ASSYSRRGGETQY
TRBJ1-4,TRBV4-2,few,ASSQQDYRFEKLF
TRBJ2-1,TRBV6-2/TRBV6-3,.,ASSTPKIDKNNEQF
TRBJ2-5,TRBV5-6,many,ASSPGQQETQY
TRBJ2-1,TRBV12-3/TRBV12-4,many,ASRPRLAGGNEQF
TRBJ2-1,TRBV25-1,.,ASSGGLAGGPNNNEQF
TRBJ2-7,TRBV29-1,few,SVEDPGVYEQY
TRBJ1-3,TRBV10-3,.,AISDLKGGNTIY
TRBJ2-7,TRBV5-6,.,ASSLPETGKKDEQY
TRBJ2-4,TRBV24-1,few,ATSDGRAKNIQY
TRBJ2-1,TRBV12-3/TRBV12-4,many,ASSFTSGGNEQF
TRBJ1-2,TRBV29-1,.,SVVGQPGGYT
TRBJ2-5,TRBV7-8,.,ASSLWTGEGTQY
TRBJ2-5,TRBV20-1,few,SARDPGYRGDETQY
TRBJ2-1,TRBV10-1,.,ASSDSRGSEQF
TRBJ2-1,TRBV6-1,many,ASSDLGWDEQF
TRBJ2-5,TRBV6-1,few,ASSEAGLSGETQY
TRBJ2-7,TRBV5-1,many,ASSFHRDEQY
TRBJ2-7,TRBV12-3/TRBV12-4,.,ASSFSAAGGPYEQY
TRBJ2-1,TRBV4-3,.,ASSPSSGLAGRKQF